This T cell receptor beta chain was recovered during a study of T cell repertoires in cytomegalovirus infection. The CDR3 runs 15 residues. The germline CDR1 and CDR2 sequences are SNHLY and FYNNEI. Trimming took off 7 bases at V and 5 bases at J, with 17 bases between the two ends. Notes on the study in general: Dominating the ex vivo response were HLA-C-restricted CMV-specific TCR beta clonotypes.

This clonotype ranks as medium-sized (0.01 to 0.1%). Its antigen is not known. TCRdb re-derived calls from the reads in MiXCR, one entry per CDR3 protein. Of roughly 49,000 distinct CDR3 sequences listed, 20% to 25% are singletons. The rearrangement joins TRBV2 to TRBJ2-2; D is tentatively TRBD1 or TRBD2 (8 bases each). This receptor was obtained from a human donor in good health (CMV status not recorded). Some clones in this sample may be carry-over from other donors' samples. Sequenced sample: PBMCs, sequenced either directly or after in vitro stimulation (not recorded which). The CDR3 nucleotides read TGTGCCAGCATCGGGAGGGACAGGACTACCGGGGAGCTGTTTTTT. Translated: CASIGRDRTTGELFF. The variable domain in full, with the rest retrieved from reference TRBV2 and TRBJ2-2, is EPEVTQTPSHQVTQMGQEVILRCVPISNHLYFYWYRQILGQKVEFLVSFYNNEISEKSEIFDDQFSVERPDGSNFTLKIRSTKLEDSAMYFCASIGRDRTTGELFFGEGSRLTVL.